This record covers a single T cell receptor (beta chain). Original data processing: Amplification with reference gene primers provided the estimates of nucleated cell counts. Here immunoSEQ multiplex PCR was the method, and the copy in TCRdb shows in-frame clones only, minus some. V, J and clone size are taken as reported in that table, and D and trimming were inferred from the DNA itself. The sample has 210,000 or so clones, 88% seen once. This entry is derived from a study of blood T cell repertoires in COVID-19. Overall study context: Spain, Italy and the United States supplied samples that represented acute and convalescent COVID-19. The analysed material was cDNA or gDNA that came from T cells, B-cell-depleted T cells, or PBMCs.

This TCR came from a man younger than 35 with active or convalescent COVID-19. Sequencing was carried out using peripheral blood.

This chain's CDR3 is CASSEMSSNPYYEQYF. DNA for the CDR3: TGTGCCAGCAGTGAAATGAGCTCAAACCCTTACTACGAGCAGTACTTC. The chain is built from TRBV2 and TRBJ2-7; D is unclear. V was clipped by 2 bases and J by 3 bases, with 17 bases between them. There are 16 residues in the CDR3. Germline loops: CDR1 SNHLY, CDR2 FYNNEI.